The 21 T cell receptor beta chains given below trace back to one sample, sequenced in a study of blood T cell repertoires in COVID-19. Measured with immunoSEQ multiplex PCR; TCRdb has only the in-frame clones, and not every one. Of about 310,000 clones in the sample, roughly 90% were seen once. Sequenced: peripheral blood. The receptors here all came from a middle-aged woman with COVID-19, enrolled during active disease.

The rearrangement links TRBV19 to TRBJ1-5, with D hard to call. V was trimmed by 4 bases and J by 1 base, leaving 11 bases between them. The CDR3 length is 15 residues. The V gene's germline CDR1 is LNHDA and CDR2 SQIVND (reference sequence). The CDR3 DNA reads TGTGCCAGTAGTAAGTCCCGGGAGAGCAATCAGCCCCAGCATTTT. Translation gives CASSKSRESNQPQHF.

The count of this clone is one. The chain employs TRBV19 and TRBJ2-2, with 9 nucleotides matching TRBD1. V trimming: 2 bases; J trimming: 6 bases; junction bases outside the gene matches: 4. CDR1 and CDR2 from the germline V gene are LNHDA and SQIVND (reference sequence). This CDR3 spans 15 amino acids. The CDR3 sequence is CASSIKDRGPGELFF. The CDR3 nucleotides read TGTGCCAGTAGTATAAAGGACAGGGGACCCGGGGAGCTGTTTTTT.

V usage is TRBV27 and J usage is TRBJ2-7; TRBD2 matches at 10 bases. V lost 3 bases to trimming and J lost 5 bases; unmatched junction nucleotides: 7. CDR3 length: 15 residues. In germline, CDR1 is MNHEY, CDR2 SMNVEV (reference sequence). The CDR3 reads CASSFLSSGSDEQYF. The CDR3 DNA sequence: TGTGCCAGCAGTTTCTTGTCTAGCGGGAGCGACGAGCAGTACTTC.

The J gene is TRBJ2-7, the V gene TRBV10-3; D is unclear. This CDR3 is built from 14 residues. V lost 6 bases to trimming and J lost 3 bases, with 15 bases between them. The V gene's germline CDR1 is ENHRY and CDR2 SYGVKD. The chain's CDR3 is CAISAGSELYEQYF. The CDR3 DNA sequence: TGTGCCATCAGCGCAGGATCTGAGCTCTACGAGCAGTACTTC.

This chain joins TRBV9 and TRBJ1-3, with D perhaps TRBD1 (6 bases). Germline V lookup: CDR1 SGDLS, CDR2 YYNGEE. This CDR3 region has 17 residues. V lost 6 bases and J lost 4, with 23 bases in between. The CDR3 bases are TGTGCCAGCACCCCTCCACAGGGAATTTCGTCCGGAAACACCATATATTTT. Translation gives CASTPPQGISSGNTIYF.

The chain employs TRBV29-1 and TRBJ2-3; tentatively, D is TRBD1 (6 bases). V gave up 2 bases and J gave up 4 bases, with 13 bases separating them. The CDR3 loop spans 14 amino acids. Germline CDR1 and CDR2: SQVTM and ANQGSEA. The CDR3 region is CSVERQGLSDTQYF. The CDR3 DNA reads TGCAGCGTTGAACGGCAGGGGCTCTCAGATACGCAGTATTTT.

The chain couples TRBV2 to TRBJ1-5; 9 nucleotides agree with TRBD1. The germline V gene has CDR1 SNHLY and CDR2 FYNNEI. Losses at the gene ends were 6 bases for V and 4 bases for J; bases not matched to a gene: 7. This CDR3 has 15 amino acids. For the CDR3, the DNA is TGTGCCAGCAGGCCAGCGACAGGGGGTAATCAGCCCCAGCATTTT. Translated: CASRPATGGNQPQHF.

V usage is TRBV5-4 and J usage is TRBJ2-7; possibly TRBD2 for D (6 bases). CDR1 is SGHNT and CDR2 is YYREEE in the germline V gene (reference sequence). V was pared by 4 bases and J by 3 bases, with 11 bases between. The CDR3 consists of 13 residues. The CDR3 loop reads CASSAPGLYEQYF. CDR3 DNA sequence: TGTGCCAGCAGCGCCCCGGGACTCTACGAGCAGTACTTC.

Only one count was recorded for this clone. The chain recombines TRBV9 with TRBJ1-2; no firm D call. The V end lost 3 bases, the J end lost 7 bases, and 10 bases lay between the germline ends. The CDR3 covers 12 residues. The germline CDR1 and CDR2 sequences are SGDLS and YYNGEE. DNA for the CDR3: TGTGCCAGCAGCGGGCCCCCCTCTGGCTACACCTTC. Protein sequence: CASSGPPSGYTF.

V gene TRBV20-1 combines with J gene TRBJ1-1, with D unclear. CDR1 and CDR2 from the germline V gene are DFQATT and SNEGSKA (reference sequence). Between the trimmed V and J ends, which lost 0 bases and 6 bases, there was a span of 5 bases. The CDR3 has 11 amino acids. The CDR3 is CSARDEPEAFF. CDR3 DNA: TGCAGTGCTAGAGACGAGCCTGAAGCTTTCTTT.

This rearrangement joins TRBV27 to TRBJ1-1, with unresolved D. The V and J ends lost 4 bases and 4 bases respectively, with 13 bases between them. The CDR3 extends over 14 amino acids. Germline assignment: CDR1 MNHEY and CDR2 SMNVEV (reference sequence). The DNA for the CDR3 is TGTGCCAGCAGTTCCCCCCTGGGCGCCACTGAAGCTTTCTTT. Translation gives CASSSPLGATEAFF.

The chain employs TRBV27 and TRBJ1-5; D gene unclear. This CDR3 contains 14 residues. Deletions cut 5 bases from V and 0 bases from J, with 8 bases between. The germline V gene has CDR1 MNHEY and CDR2 SMNVEV (reference sequence). CDR3 nucleotide sequence: TGTGCCAGCAGTGACACATTTAGCAATCAGCCCCAGCATTTT. This codes for CASSDTFSNQPQHF.

The chain employs TRBV5-1 and TRBJ1-1, with a possible D match to TRBD1 (6 bases). Germline CDR1 reads SGHRS; CDR2 reads YFSETQ. This CDR3 contains 14 residues. The V end was cut by 5 bases, the J end by 1 base, with 12 bases between. The CDR3 coding sequence is TGCGCCAGCAGGGCACAGGGCTGGAACACTGAAGCTTTCTTT. It encodes CASRAQGWNTEAFF. Filled out from reference TRBV5-1 and TRBJ1-1, the complete variable domain reads KAGVTQTPRYLIKTRGQQVTLSCSPISGHRSVSWYQQTPGQGLQFLFEYFSETQRNKGNFPGRFSGRQFSNSRSEMNVSTLELGDSALYLCASRAQGWNTEAFFGQGTRLTVV.

This rearrangement joins TRBV9 to TRBJ1-6; 8 bases line up with TRBD1. CDR1 and CDR2 from the germline V gene are SGDLS and YYNGEE. The CDR3 is made up of 15 amino acids. The junction had 7 bases not matched to a gene; V was cut back by 1 base and J by 10 bases. This CDR3 is CASSVLAGGESPLHF. CDR3 in DNA: TGTGCCAGCAGCGTACTGGCAGGGGGCGAATCACCCCTCCACTTT.

The rearrangement uses TRBV6-5 and TRBJ2-3, with TRBD2 matching 7 bases. Germline V CDR1 and CDR2: MNHEY, SVGAGI. Trimming took 4 bases from V and 6 from J; bases not matched to a gene: 10. There are 15 residues in the CDR3. CDR3 nucleotide sequence: TGTGCCAGCAGTTCCGGGGGGATTGGGTCGGATACGCAGTATTTT. Amino acid sequence: CASSSGGIGSDTQYF.

V and J are TRBV28 and TRBJ1-1, with 7 bases identical to TRBD1. The CDR3 length is 14 residues. V gave up 3 bases and J gave up 2 bases; unmatched junction bases: 3. Looked up from germline, CDR1 is MDHEN and CDR2 is SYDVKM. Here the CDR3 reads CASSFTGDNTEAFF. The CDR3 nucleotides are TGTGCCAGCAGTTTTACAGGGGATAACACTGAAGCTTTCTTT.

The chain is built from TRBV5-1 and TRBJ2-2; tentative D call: TRBD2 (5 bases). The V gene lost 6 bases and the J gene lost 0 bases, with 15 bases spanning the gap. There are 16 residues in the CDR3. Germline lookup yields CDR1 SGHRS and CDR2 YFSETQ. This chain's CDR3 is CASIPGKQANTGELFF. The CDR3 nucleotides read TGCGCCAGCATCCCCGGGAAACAAGCGAACACCGGGGAGCTGTTTTTT.

This sequence joins TRBV27 and TRBJ2-3; D not certain. The CDR3 totals 16 residues. Between the trimmed V and J ends, which lost 6 bases and 0 bases, there was a span of 16 bases. Germline loops: CDR1 MNHEY, CDR2 SMNVEV (reference sequence). The CDR3 reads CASRKEINPSTDTQYF. In DNA form, the CDR3 reads TGTGCCAGCAGAAAAGAGATCAACCCTAGCACAGATACGCAGTATTTT.

This clone was observed a few times. The chain joins TRBV27 to TRBJ1-2; 7 positions match TRBD1. The V segment lost 0 bases and the J segment 8 bases; nucleotides outside the gene matches: 12. Germline CDR1 MNHEY, CDR2 SMNVEV (reference sequence). The CDR3 is 16 residues long. This CDR3 is CASSLSFETGQEGYTF. CDR3 sequence (DNA): TGTGCCAGCAGTTTATCTTTTGAGACAGGGCAAGAGGGCTACACCTTC.

The gene calls are TRBV5-4 and TRBJ2-1; D perhaps matches TRBD2 (6 bases). Trimming cost V 4 bases and J 0 bases, with 11 bases left between them. There are 15 residues in the CDR3. Germline-derived CDR1 and CDR2 are SGHNT and YYREEE (reference sequence). DNA of the CDR3: TGTGCCAGCAGCGCGGACGGGAGCTCCTACAATGAGCAGTTCTTC. Translating it yields CASSADGSSYNEQFF.

This rearrangement joins TRBV28 to TRBJ2-7; perhaps TRBD2 as D (6 bases). This CDR3 has 14 amino acids. Trimming cost V 6 bases and J 2 bases, with 14 bases left between them. The germline V gene has CDR1 MDHEN and CDR2 SYDVKM. CDR3 loop: CASRPWGDPYEQYF. CDR3 DNA: TGTGCCAGCAGACCATGGGGGGACCCCTACGAGCAGTACTTC.